The following is a T cell receptor beta chain sequence with its context. Its specificity is not known. 60 Vbeta and 13 Jbeta primers were used in PCR. Measured with immunoSEQ multiplex PCR; TCRdb has only the in-frame clones, and not every one. This sample has 150,000 to 200,000 clones, with around 85% found just once. The data were taken from a study of cytomegalovirus exposure and HLA in healthy donors. General study findings and limits: Among TCR beta chains, those listed as cytomegalovirus-associated numbered some 160. The authors judged a highly shared variant cluster likely a sequencing artifact.

CDR1 is MDHEN and CDR2 is SYDVKM in the germline V gene. Trimming at V came to 5 bases and at J to 6 bases, leaving 8 bases not matched to a gene. The CDR3 has 17 amino acids. Material: PBMCs. The chain recombines TRBV28 with TRBJ1-6, with 12 bases matching TRBD1. The origin of this receptor is a boy aged 2-9 years in good health and CMV-seronegative. CDR3 residues: CASSGSGTGGRNSPLHF. The DNA of the CDR3 is TGTGCCAGCAGTGGTTCCGGGACAGGGGGCCGTAATTCACCCCTCCACTTT. The variable domain in full, completed from reference TRBV28 and TRBJ1-6, reads DVKVTQSSRYLVKRTGEKVFLECVQDMDHENMFWYRQDPGLGLRLIYFSYDVKMKEKGDIPEGYSVSREKKERFSLILESASTNQTSMYLCASSGSGTGGRNSPLHFGNGTRLTVT.